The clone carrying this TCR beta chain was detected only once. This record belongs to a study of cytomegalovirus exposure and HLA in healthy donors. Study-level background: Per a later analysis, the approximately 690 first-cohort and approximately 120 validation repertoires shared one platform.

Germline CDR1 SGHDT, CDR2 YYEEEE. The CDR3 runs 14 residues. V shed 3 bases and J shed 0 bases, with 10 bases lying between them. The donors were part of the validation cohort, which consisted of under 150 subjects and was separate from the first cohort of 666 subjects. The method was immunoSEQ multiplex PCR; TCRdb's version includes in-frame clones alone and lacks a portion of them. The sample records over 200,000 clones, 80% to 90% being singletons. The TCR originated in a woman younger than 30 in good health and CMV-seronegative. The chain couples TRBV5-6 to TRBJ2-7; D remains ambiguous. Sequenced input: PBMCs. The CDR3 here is CASSYRRSSYEQYF. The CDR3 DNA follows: TGTGCCAGCAGCTACCGACGGAGCTCCTACGAGCAGTACTTC.